One and the same sample provided the 27 T cell receptor beta chains below, sequenced in a study of T cells expressing NK-cell markers. TCRdb re-called the 5' RACE reads; every CDR3 protein appears as one record, without DNA. The table counts about 190,000 distinct CDR3 sequences; 20% lies in the top ten. Sample: blood T cells: a sorted CD56 or NKG2C T cell subset, CD4+ or CD8+ T cells, or bulk PBMC T cells (not recorded which). The receptors come from a man aged 18-70 years in good health.

V gene TRBV5-1 combines with J gene TRBJ1-2; the TCRdb call, TRBD1, lacks DNA for checking. Germline CDR1 and CDR2: SGHRS and YFSETQ. CDR3 length equals 15 residues. The CDR3 protein is CASSLWTETNYGYTF.

The chain has TRBV6-5 and TRBJ2-3; TCRdb calls TRBD1, which cannot be checked without DNA. CDR1 is MNHEY, CDR2 SVGAGI, per germline. The CDR3 spans 16 residues. The chain's CDR3 is CASSYENRGSTDTQYF.

This chain connects TRBV2 to TRBJ2-3; without DNA, the TCRdb call of TRBD2 cannot be checked. From germline, CDR1 is SNHLY and CDR2 FYNNEI. This CDR3 has 18 residues. The CDR3: CASSWTSGGVSPTDTQYF.

The rearrangement uses TRBV4-1 and TRBJ2-3. The germline V gene has CDR1 MGHRA and CDR2 YSYEKL. CDR3 length equals 14 residues. The CDR3 loop is CASSHKLSTDTQYF.

The chain links TRBV10-3 to TRBJ2-1; the TCRdb D gene call, TRBD2, has no DNA to confirm it. The CDR3 is made up of 15 amino acids. Germline CDR1 ENHRY, CDR2 SYGVKD. The CDR3 loop is CAISESGGDYNEQFF.

Here the CDR3 reads CASSPPGGGELETQYF. The genes are TRBV18 and TRBJ2-5; TCRdb outputs TRBD1, but without DNA this stays unchecked. CDR1 and CDR2 (germline): KGHSH, LQKENI. This CDR3 region has 16 residues.

The V and J genes are TRBV20-1 and TRBJ2-6; without DNA, the TCRdb call of TRBD1 cannot be checked. The CDR3 loop spans 18 amino acids. Per the germline V gene, CDR1 is DFQATT and CDR2 is SNEGSKA (reference sequence). The CDR3 sequence is CSARDRVTGTSGANVLTF.

The CDR3 here is CASNPVAGRQETQYF. V usage is TRBV6-1 and J usage is TRBJ2-5; the TCRdb D gene call, TRBD2, has no DNA to confirm it. The V gene's germline CDR1 is MNHNS and CDR2 SASEGT. The CDR3 totals 15 residues.

The chain joins TRBV7-9 to TRBJ2-6; the D call from TCRdb, TRBD1, cannot be confirmed without DNA. The germline V gene has CDR1 SEHNR and CDR2 FQNEAQ (reference sequence). This CDR3 region has 17 residues. CDR3 region: CASSSIVAREGANVLTF.

V is TRBV19 and J is TRBJ2-5. CDR3 length equals 13 residues. CDR1 is LNHDA and CDR2 is SQIVND in the germline V gene (reference sequence). The CDR3 sequence is CASSLDFQETQYF. The full variable domain, completed using reference TRBV19 and TRBJ2-5, is DGGITQSPKYLFRKEGQNVTLSCEQNLNHDAMYWYRQDPGQGLRLIYYSQIVNDFQKGDIAEGYSVSREKKESFPLTVTSAQKNPTAFYLCASSLDFQETQYFGPGTRLLVL.

The chain combines TRBV7-9 with TRBJ2-3. This CDR3 is 13 amino acids long. Germline V gene data show CDR1 as SEHNR and CDR2 as FQNEAQ (reference sequence). The CDR3 spells CASSHPIGDTQYF.

This chain joins TRBV7-2 and TRBJ2-3; TCRdb names TRBD1, which stays unverified in the absence of DNA. Looked up from germline, CDR1 is SGHTA and CDR2 is FQGNSA. The CDR3 spans 15 residues. The CDR3 loop reads CASSLVGRGPDTQYF. The full variable domain, in which reference TRBV7-2 and TRBJ2-3 provide the parts outside the CDR3, is GAGVSQSPSNKVTEKGKDVELRCDPISGHTALYWYRQSLGQGLEFLIYFQGNSAPDKSGLPSDRFSAERTGGSVSTLTIQRTQQEDSAVYLCASSLVGRGPDTQYFGPGTRLTVL.

CDR3 loop: CASSPLGGLLTDTQYF. The V gene is TRBV27, the J gene TRBJ2-3; the D call from TCRdb, TRBD2, cannot be confirmed without DNA. Germline CDR1 and CDR2: MNHEY and SMNVEV (reference sequence). The CDR3 length is 16 residues.

The chain couples TRBV12-3 or TRBV12-4 to TRBJ2-3; the D call of TRBD1 rests on TCRdb alone, since no DNA is present to check it. This CDR3 contains 18 residues. The CDR3 reads CASSPGHSSITSTDTQYF.

V and J are TRBV7-6 and TRBJ2-1; TCRdb calls TRBD2, which cannot be checked without DNA. The CDR3 is 17 residues long. The germline V gene has CDR1 SGHVS and CDR2 FNYEAQ. CDR3 in amino acids: CASSLGASGGAGNEQFF.

This rearrangement joins TRBV12-3 or TRBV12-4 to TRBJ2-7. There are 12 residues in the CDR3. CDR3 sequence: CASSLAGFGRYF.

The rearrangement links TRBV19 to TRBJ2-2; TCRdb names TRBD2, which stays unverified in the absence of DNA. The CDR3 runs 15 residues. Per the germline V gene, CDR1 is LNHDA and CDR2 is SQIVND (reference sequence). CDR3: CASSIGGFGTGELFF.

The genes are TRBV6-5 and TRBJ2-7; as DNA is missing, the TRBD2 call by TCRdb cannot be tested. The CDR3 runs to 13 residues. In germline, CDR1 is MNHEY, CDR2 SVGAGI. CDR3 amino acids: CASSLTRGSEQYF.

The J gene is TRBJ1-5, the V gene TRBV12-3 or TRBV12-4. This CDR3 spans 16 amino acids. This CDR3 is CASSSLVGIFNQPQHF.

This sequence joins TRBV12-3 or TRBV12-4 and TRBJ2-1; checking the TCRdb D call of TRBD2 is not possible without DNA. The CDR3 sequence is 15 residues long. CDR3 residues: CASSGPSSGGYEQFF.

V is TRBV2 and J is TRBJ2-1; the TRBD2 assignment by TCRdb is unverifiable without DNA. Germline CDR1 SNHLY, CDR2 FYNNEI. CDR3 length: 14 residues. The CDR3 is CATMRGGPGDEQFF.

The V and J genes are TRBV13 and TRBJ2-4. Germline V lookup: CDR1 PRHDT, CDR2 FYEKMQ (reference sequence). This CDR3 contains 14 residues. This chain's CDR3 is CASSLGDLKNIQYF.

The chain employs TRBV5-1 and TRBJ2-7; TCRdb designates TRBD2, a call that cannot be tested without DNA. CDR1 and CDR2 from the germline V gene are SGHRS and YFSETQ. CDR3 length: 15 amino acids. Here the CDR3 reads CASSLVSQSPYEQYF. Drawing the rest from reference TRBV5-1 and TRBJ2-7, the complete variable domain is KAGVTQTPRYLIKTRGQQVTLSCSPISGHRSVSWYQQTPGQGLQFLFEYFSETQRNKGNFPGRFSGRQFSNSRSEMNVSTLELGDSALYLCASSLVSQSPYEQYFGPGTRLTVT.

V usage is TRBV10-2 and J usage is TRBJ2-1; without DNA, the TCRdb call of TRBD2 cannot be checked. The CDR3 sequence is 14 residues long. The germline gives CDR1 WSHSY, CDR2 SAAADI. The CDR3 sequence is CASSDGLASPPQFF.

The chain recombines TRBV2 with TRBJ2-1; TCRdb's D call, TRBD2, is unchecked because there is no DNA. The CDR3 contains 14 residues. From germline, CDR1 is SNHLY and CDR2 FYNNEI. The chain's CDR3 is CASSAGLEYNEQFF. The full variable domain, with the rest looked up from reference TRBV2 and TRBJ2-1, is EPEVTQTPSHQVTQMGQEVILRCVPISNHLYFYWYRQILGQKVEFLVSFYNNEISEKSEIFDDQFSVERPDGSNFTLKIRSTKLEDSAMYFCASSAGLEYNEQFFGPGTRLTVL.

The chain recombines TRBV11-1 with TRBJ1-4; the TCRdb D gene call, TRBD1, has no DNA to confirm it. The CDR3 loop spans 18 amino acids. From germline, CDR1 is SGHAT and CDR2 FQDESV (reference sequence). The CDR3 loop is CASSFTVPGSGTNEKLFF.

This rearrangement joins TRBV24-1 to TRBJ2-1. Germline CDR1 reads KGHDR; CDR2 reads SFDVKD. The CDR3 contains 12 residues. The CDR3 sequence is CATSRAYNEQFF.